The 11 T cell receptor beta chains below all came from one sample that was sequenced in a study of shared clonotypes between healthy human individuals. Assay used: immunoSEQ multiplex PCR; TCRdb lists only in-frame clones, some missing. The data hold 2,500,000 or so clones, with about nine tenths observed a single time. Sequenced material: naive CD4+ T cells from PBMCs. Subset specified: CD45RA+ positively selected. Receptors originate from a young man in good health. Some clones in this sample may be carry-over from other donors' samples.

In regard to this clone: Other nucleotide sequences from this sample produce the same CDR3. The CDR3 DNA reads TGTGCCAGCAGCTTAGTCGGGACCCCGAGCTCCTACAATGAGCAGTTCTTC. This gives the protein CASSLVGTPSSYNEQFF. The V call is TRBV11-2, the J call TRBJ2-1; D is perhaps TRBD1 or TRBD2 (5 bases each). Germline V CDR1 and CDR2: SGHAT, FQNNGV. The CDR3 runs to 17 residues. V dropped 1 base and J dropped 0 bases, with 13 bases sitting between them.

The sample holds one count of this clone. The chain recombines TRBV7-2 with TRBJ1-5; 10 bases align to TRBD1. J lost 6 bases, V lost 5 bases, and 1 base had no gene match. This CDR3 region has 13 residues. The germline V gene encodes CDR1 SGHTA and CDR2 FQGNSA. The CDR3 loop reads CASSGQGGQPQHF. The CDR3 DNA sequence: TGTGCCAGCAGCGGACAGGGGGGTCAGCCCCAGCATTTT.

Of note for this clone: This same CDR3 is encoded by further DNA sequences in the sample. The chain is built from TRBV18 and TRBJ1-3; no clear D gene. V gave up 2 bases and J gave up 0 bases, with 5 bases separating them. CDR3 length: 14 residues. CDR1 is KGHSH and CDR2 is LQKENI in the germline V gene. The CDR3 DNA follows: TGTGCCAGCTCACCAGGTCTCTCTGGAAACACCATATATTTT. It specifies CASSPGLSGNTIYF.

About this clone: This sample also contains other DNA sequences that code for the same CDR3. The chain has TRBV6-5 and TRBJ2-7, with 8 bases lining up with TRBD1. This CDR3 is built from 14 residues. Germline V gene lookup returns CDR1 MNHEY and CDR2 SVGAGI. Trimming removed 6 bases from V and 4 bases from J; junction bases left unmatched: 8. The CDR3 bases are TGTGCCAGCAGCCGAGGGCAGGGGGCTTACGAGCAGTACTTC. Protein: CASSRGQGAYEQYF.

The chain couples TRBV28 to TRBJ1-1, with D possibly being TRBD1 (5 bases). CDR3 size: 12 residues. The ends were cut back, 8 bases at V and 6 bases at J, with 13 bases in the middle. Germline values: CDR1 MDHEN, CDR2 SYDVKM. CDR3 nucleotide sequence: TGTGCCAGCTCCAGGGAAATAGCTGAAGCTTTCTTT. As protein: CASSREIAEAFF.

The chain is built from TRBV4-3 and TRBJ2-2; 8 bases map to TRBD1. V trimming: 5 bases; J trimming: 7 bases; junction bases outside the gene matches: 15. Germline V CDR1 and CDR2: LGHNA, YSLEER. The CDR3 is 17 amino acids. The CDR3 reads CASSSQTPQGANGELFF. The CDR3, as DNA: TGCGCCAGCAGCTCGCAAACCCCCCAGGGGGCTAACGGGGAGCTGTTTTTT.

V and J are TRBV28 and TRBJ2-7; TRBD2 matches 8 bases. Trimming removed 6 bases from V and 12 bases from J; junction bases left unmatched: 10. The CDR3 consists of 12 residues. Germline assignment: CDR1 MDHEN and CDR2 SYDVKM. CDR3 DNA: TGTGCCAGCAGGCCGGGACTAGGGCCCCCGTACTTC. Translation: CASRPGLGPPYF.

The chain carries TRBV5-1 and TRBJ2-1; 14 bases fit TRBD2. With V trimmed by 5 bases and J by 2 bases, 6 bases remained unmatched. Germline CDR1 and CDR2: SGHRS and YFSETQ. CDR3 length: 17 amino acids. The DNA for the CDR3 is TGCGCCAGCAGTTCGGGACTAGCGGGAGTGGCCTACAATGAGCAGTTCTTC. This sequence encodes CASSSGLAGVAYNEQFF. The variable domain in full, with the rest retrieved from reference TRBV5-1 and TRBJ2-1, is KAGVTQTPRYLIKTRGQQVTLSCSPISGHRSVSWYQQTPGQGLQFLFEYFSETQRNKGNFPGRFSGRQFSNSRSEMNVSTLELGDSALYLCASSSGLAGVAYNEQFFGPGTRLTVL.

The CDR3 region is CASSYSILVSYYEQYF. CDR3 sequence (DNA): TGTGCCAGCAGTTACTCGATTCTAGTATCCTACTACGAGCAGTACTTC. This chain joins TRBV6-5 and TRBJ2-7, with unresolved D. The CDR3 is made up of 16 amino acids. V dropped 0 bases and J dropped 3 bases, with 15 bases sitting between them. The V gene's germline CDR1 is MNHEY and CDR2 SVGAGI.

This clone was observed a single time. The V gene is TRBV5-1, the J gene TRBJ2-3; TRBD1 agrees at 7 bases. The CDR3 extends over 14 amino acids. J gave up 4 bases and V 7 bases, and 9 bases lay outside the gene matches. Looked up from germline, CDR1 is SGHRS and CDR2 is YFSETQ. The CDR3 protein is CASSRDSPSDTQYF. The DNA for the CDR3 is TGCGCCAGCTCGAGGGACAGTCCCTCAGATACGCAGTATTTT.

This sequence joins TRBV27 and TRBJ2-7; tentatively, D is TRBD1 (6 bases). The V gene's germline CDR1 is MNHEY and CDR2 SMNVEV (reference sequence). V was trimmed by 4 bases and J by 7 bases, leaving 20 bases between them. This CDR3 has 15 residues. CDR3 coding DNA: TGTGCCAGCAGTTCGACAGGTTCTGGCTTAGGGGAGCAGTACTTC. Its translation is CASSSTGSGLGEQYF.